The 25 T cell receptor beta chains below all came from one sample that was sequenced in a study of beta chain features in type 1 diabetes. Isolated RNA was reverse transcribed in full, so expressed TCRB transcripts were sequenced. Assay used: immunoSEQ multiplex PCR; TCRdb lists only in-frame clones, some missing. The table lists 350,000 to 400,000 clones, around 16% of them singletons. The specimen was naive CD4+ T cells from blood. Receptors were obtained from a woman between 18 and 29 years old in good health.

This clone has only a few counts. J is TRBJ1-3 and V is TRBV30; D unresolved. CDR1 and CDR2 from the germline V gene are GTSNPN and SVGIG (reference sequence). Trimming removed 0 bases from V and 9 bases from J, with 12 bases in between. The CDR3 covers 13 residues. Written as DNA, the CDR3 is TGTGCCTGGAGTGTAGTGGAGCACGGCACCATATATTTT. Translation: CAWSVVEHGTIYF.

J is TRBJ1-2 and V is TRBV4-3, with TRBD1 matching over 8 bases. V was clipped by 2 bases and J by 4 bases; unmatched bases: 3. CDR3 size: 14 residues. Per germline, CDR1 LGHNA and CDR2 YSLEER. CDR3 protein: CASSQTGGIYGYTF. The CDR3 DNA reads as TGCGCCAGCAGCCAAACAGGGGGAATCTATGGCTACACCTTC.

In its sample, this clone was seen a few times. The chain combines TRBV7-7 with TRBJ2-3; 8 bases line up with TRBD1. The CDR3 is 14 amino acids. Germline V gives CDR1 SSHAT, CDR2 FNYEAQ (reference sequence). Trimming took 4 bases from V and 6 from J; bases not matched to a gene: 6. The CDR3 spells CASSSGQGWDTQYF. The CDR3 nucleotides read TGTGCCAGCAGCTCCGGACAGGGCTGGGATACGCAGTATTTT.

The chain couples TRBV6-6 to TRBJ2-1; a weak D match, TRBD1 (5 bases). Germline CDR1 is MNHNY and CDR2 is SVGAGI (reference sequence). V shed 6 bases and J shed 10 bases, with 7 bases lying between them. This CDR3 has 10 amino acids. This CDR3 is CASRRTEQFF. CDR3 coding DNA: TGTGCCAGCAGACGGACAGAGCAGTTCTTC.

The chain is built from TRBV28 and TRBJ2-1; 8 bases line up with TRBD2. Unmatched junction bases numbered 10, after V lost 3 bases and J lost 0 bases. The CDR3 covers 18 residues. The germline gives CDR1 MDHEN, CDR2 SYDVKM. The DNA of the CDR3 is TGTGCCAGCAGTTTTACCGGGAGGGCTCTCGGCTCCTACAATGAGCAGTTCTTC. Protein sequence: CASSFTGRALGSYNEQFF.

This clone was found a few times. V gene TRBV28 combines with J gene TRBJ2-1; 7 nucleotides align to TRBD2. Germline CDR1 and CDR2: MDHEN and SYDVKM. The CDR3 is 15 amino acids. V lost 6 bases and J lost 2; bases outside the gene matches: 7. CDR3 region: CASSFGGGAYNEQFF. In nucleotides, the CDR3 is TGTGCCAGCAGCTTTGGCGGGGGTGCCTACAATGAGCAGTTCTTC.

The rearrangement joins TRBV4-2 to TRBJ2-5; 7 bases line up with TRBD2. V gave up 3 bases and J gave up 5 bases; unmatched junction bases: 6. The CDR3 totals 14 residues. CDR1 and CDR2 (germline): LGHNA, YNFKEQ. The CDR3 DNA reads TGTGCCAGCAGCCACGGTGGGAGGGAGGAGACCCAGTACTTC. Encoded protein: CASSHGGREETQYF.

V usage is TRBV25-1 and J usage is TRBJ1-2, with 8 bases matching TRBD1. CDR3 length equals 15 residues. In germline, CDR1 is MGHDK, CDR2 SYGVNS. Losses at the gene ends were 4 bases for V and 7 bases for J; bases not matched to a gene: 11. This chain's CDR3 is CASSVNRGGLGGYTF. CDR3 DNA sequence: TGTGCCAGCAGTGTTAACAGGGGGGGGTTAGGTGGCTACACCTTC.

This clone was seen a handful of times. The CDR3 nucleotides are TGCAGTGCTAGAGAATGGAGGGTGAATTATTTT. It codes for CSAREWRVNYF. The V call is TRBV20-1, the J call TRBJ2-3; perhaps TRBD2 as D (6 bases). Trimming stripped 0 bases from V and 15 bases from J, with 13 bases between. The CDR3 is 11 residues long. Germline V gives CDR1 DFQATT, CDR2 SNEGSKA (reference sequence).

This chain uses TRBV15 with TRBJ2-1; maybe TRBD1 (6 bases). V was clipped by 0 bases and J by 1 base, with 13 bases between them. The CDR3 covers 17 residues. The germline V gene has CDR1 LNHNV and CDR2 YYDKDF (reference sequence). The CDR3 DNA is TGTGCCACCAGCAGAGAGGCAGGGGCTGGGTCCTACAATGAGCAGTTCTTC. This sequence encodes CATSREAGAGSYNEQFF.

In this sample, this clone turned up a few times. This chain links TRBV15 with TRBJ2-1, with 7 bases fitting TRBD2. From germline, CDR1 is LNHNV and CDR2 YYDKDF (reference sequence). The length of the CDR3 is 16 residues. V lost 5 bases to trimming and J lost 1 base; unmatched junction nucleotides: 8. The DNA of the CDR3 is TGTGCCACCAGCGCAAGGAGCGGGACTTCCTACAATGAGCAGTTCTTC. Amino acid sequence: CATSARSGTSYNEQFF. Drawing the rest from reference TRBV15 and TRBJ2-1, the complete variable domain is DAMVIQNPRYQVTQFGKPVTLSCSQTLNHNVMYWYQQKSSQAPKLLFHYYDKDFNNEADTPDNFQSRRPNTSFCFLDIRSPGLGDTAMYLCATSARSGTSYNEQFFGPGTRLTVL.

This CDR3 is CAGPTTNYGYTF. Here the CDR3 DNA reads TGTGCCGGGCCGACTACTAACTATGGCTACACCTTC. The genes are TRBV30 and TRBJ1-2; no reliable D call. The V end lost 8 bases, the J end lost 0 bases, and 10 bases lay between the germline ends. Per germline, CDR1 GTSNPN and CDR2 SVGIG (reference sequence). The CDR3 covers 12 residues.

The chain links TRBV7-3 to TRBJ1-1; 9 bases match TRBD1. The CDR3 runs to 13 residues. Trimming removed 5 bases from V and 7 bases from J; junction bases left unmatched: 5. The germline V gene encodes CDR1 SGHTA and CDR2 FQGTGA. CDR3 sequence reads: CASSPGTGNEAFF. Written as DNA, the CDR3 is TGTGCCAGCAGCCCGGGGACAGGGAATGAAGCTTTCTTT.

The rearrangement links TRBV27 to TRBJ2-7; tentative D call: TRBD1 (6 bases). The germline V gene has CDR1 MNHEY and CDR2 SMNVEV (reference sequence). V was clipped by 6 bases and J by 4 bases, with 16 bases between them. The CDR3 consists of 14 residues. The DNA for the CDR3 is TGTGCCAGCAGAAAAGACAGGAGGTCATACGAGCAGTACTTC. This encodes CASRKDRRSYEQYF.

This chain joins TRBV6-5 and TRBJ2-1; tentative D call: TRBD2 (5 bases). The CDR3 contains 15 residues. Germline V gives CDR1 MNHEY, CDR2 SVGAGI. V dropped 7 bases and J dropped 0 bases, with 13 bases sitting between them. CDR3 loop: CASTTAVRSYNEQFF. In DNA form, the CDR3 reads TGTGCCAGCACAACAGCGGTCCGCTCCTACAATGAGCAGTTCTTC.

This clone was seen a handful of times. The gene calls are TRBV6-5 and TRBJ1-3; D not resolved. The V gene's germline CDR1 is MNHEY and CDR2 SVGAGI. With 0 bases removed from V and 0 bases from J, the gap between germline ends came to 6 bases. The CDR3 extends over 15 amino acids. The CDR3 sequence is CASSYSSFSGNTIYF. The CDR3 DNA reads as TGTGCCAGCAGTTACTCCTCCTTCTCTGGAAACACCATATATTTT.

This clone turned up a few times. This sequence joins TRBV29-1 and TRBJ1-2, with a weak D call TRBD1 (5 bases). V was shortened by 4 bases and J by 6 bases, with 12 bases between the two germline ends. Per germline, CDR1 SQVTM and CDR2 ANQGSEA. This CDR3 has 12 residues. CDR3 protein: CSVVGQGDGYTF. The CDR3 DNA follows: TGCAGCGTTGTCGGCCAGGGTGATGGCTACACCTTC.

This clone was counted between two and nine times. V is TRBV4-3 and J is TRBJ2-3; D unclear. The CDR3 loop spans 13 amino acids. V shed 4 bases and J shed 4 bases, with 9 bases lying between them. Germline V lookup: CDR1 LGHNA, CDR2 YSLEER. The CDR3 here is CASSRLLADTQYF. The DNA for the CDR3 is TGCGCCAGCAGCCGCCTGCTAGCAGATACGCAGTATTTT.

V and J are TRBV9 and TRBJ1-1; D possibly corresponds to TRBD1 (5 bases). This CDR3 comprises 14 residues. Trimming stripped 0 bases from V and 4 bases from J, with 10 bases between. The germline V gene encodes CDR1 SGDLS and CDR2 YYNGEE. The CDR3 nucleotides are TGTGCCAGCAGCGTAGGGTGGGGCTCCACTGAAGCTTTCTTT. Translation: CASSVGWGSTEAFF. Together with reference TRBV9 and TRBJ1-1, the CDR3 gives the full variable domain: DSGVTQTPKHLITATGQRVTLRCSPRSGDLSVYWYQQSLDQGLQFLIQYYNGEERAKGNILERFSAQQFPDLHSELNLSSLELGDSALYFCASSVGWGSTEAFFGQGTRLTVV.

This clone turned up a few times. The chain uses TRBV4-2 and TRBJ2-3, with 7 positions matching TRBD1. In germline, CDR1 is LGHNA, CDR2 YNFKEQ. V shed 1 base, J shed 2 bases, and the junction held 3 bases outside the gene matches. The CDR3 has 15 amino acids. CDR3 DNA sequence: TGTGCCAGCAGCCAAGGACAGGGCCCCACAGATACGCAGTATTTT. It specifies CASSQGQGPTDTQYF.

This clone was detected only once. The chain couples TRBV7-8 to TRBJ2-7, with 8 bases lining up with TRBD1. The germline gives CDR1 SGHVS, CDR2 FQNEAQ. With 5 bases clipped from V and 6 bases from J, the junction kept 3 bases outside the gene matches. CDR3 length: 12 amino acids. The CDR3 nucleotides read TGTGCCAGCAGCACGACAGGGGTCGAGCAGTACTTC. Its protein is CASSTTGVEQYF.

The rearrangement uses TRBV7-9 and TRBJ2-3; maybe TRBD2 (5 bases). CDR1 is SEHNR, CDR2 FQNEAQ, per germline (reference sequence). V was shortened by 4 bases and J by 4 bases, with 15 bases between the two germline ends. The CDR3 has 15 amino acids. The CDR3 DNA is TGTGCCAGCAGCTCCCGCGGGCCACTGGCAGATACGCAGTATTTT. The encoded protein is CASSSRGPLADTQYF.

The rearrangement links TRBV6-5 to TRBJ2-7, with 7 bases matching TRBD1. Germline CDR1 is MNHEY and CDR2 is SVGAGI. J gave up 13 bases and V 5 bases, and 14 bases lay outside the gene matches. The CDR3 covers 13 residues. The CDR3 DNA follows: TGTGCCAGCAGTACCTCGCTCCGGGACAGAGCTTACTTC. As protein: CASSTSLRDRAYF.

This clone was counted between two and nine times. The V gene is TRBV28, the J gene TRBJ2-1, with 8 bases matching TRBD2. V lost 3 bases, J lost 5 bases, and 6 bases stayed unmatched. The CDR3 spans 15 residues. Looked up from germline, CDR1 is MDHEN and CDR2 is SYDVKM. CDR3 nucleotides: TGTGCCAGCAGTTTGAGGGCGGGAGGAGACAATGAGCAGTTCTTC. Translation gives CASSLRAGGDNEQFF.

This clone was observed a handful of times. The V gene is TRBV6-5, the J gene TRBJ2-4, with a tentative D call TRBD1 (6 bases). CDR1 is MNHEY and CDR2 is SVGAGI in the germline V gene. V gave up 8 bases and J gave up 8 bases, with 19 bases separating them. The CDR3 sequence is 14 residues long. This chain's CDR3 is CASRPGQTVDIQYF. CDR3 nucleotide sequence: TGTGCCAGCCGCCCTGGACAGACGGTCGACATTCAGTACTTC.